These 3 T cell receptor beta chains were all obtained from the same sample, sequenced in a study of T cell responses to AZD1222 COVID-19 vaccine. Data came from immunoSEQ multiplex PCR; TCRdb stores just in-frame clones and leaves some out. The sample comprises around 270,000 clones, approximately 94% of which are singletons, and around 0.5% rests with the top ten. Source: peripheral blood, taken 28 days after the second AZD1222 dose. These TCRs come from an adult who received the AZD1222 COVID-19 vaccine.

The chain joins TRBV5-1 to TRBJ1-6, with TRBD1 identical over 7 bases. Germline assignment: CDR1 SGHRS and CDR2 YFSETQ. There are 13 residues in the CDR3. Germline trimming cut 3 bases from V and 7 bases from J; bases unmatched to any gene: 1. The CDR3 is CASSSGQNSPLHF. The CDR3 nucleotides are TGCGCCAGCAGCTCGGGACAGAATTCACCCCTCCACTTT.

The chain links TRBV3-1 (or the pseudogene TRBV3-2) to TRBJ1-4, with D unclear. Trimming took off 1 base at V and 8 bases at J, with 5 bases between the two ends. This CDR3 contains 12 residues. Per the germline V gene, CDR1 is LGHDT and CDR2 is YNNKEL (reference sequence). CDR3 in amino acids: CASSQGKEKLFF. CDR3 in DNA: TGTGCCAGCAGCCAAGGGAAGGAAAAACTGTTTTTT.

The rearrangement links TRBV5-1 to TRBJ2-1, with D tentatively TRBD1 (6 bases). The CDR3 consists of 14 residues. The V end was cut by 0 bases, the J end by 5 bases, with 9 bases between. Looked up from germline, CDR1 is SGHRS and CDR2 is YFSETQ. The CDR3 nucleotides read TGCGCCAGCAGCTTGGCTACAGGGAACAATGAGCAGTTCTTC. Its translation is CASSLATGNNEQFF.